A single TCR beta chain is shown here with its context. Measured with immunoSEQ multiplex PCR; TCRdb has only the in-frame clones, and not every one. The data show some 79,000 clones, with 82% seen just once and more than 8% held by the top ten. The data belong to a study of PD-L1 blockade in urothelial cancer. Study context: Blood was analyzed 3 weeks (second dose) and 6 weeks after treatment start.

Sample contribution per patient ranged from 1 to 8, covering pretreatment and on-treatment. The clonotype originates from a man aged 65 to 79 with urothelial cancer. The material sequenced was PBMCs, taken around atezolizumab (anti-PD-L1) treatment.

The CDR3 nucleotides are TGTGCCAGTAGTATAAGTCGGGAGGGCAATCAGCCCCAGCATTTT. Protein: CASSISREGNQPQHF. The V and J genes are TRBV19 and TRBJ1-5; D unresolved. Germline V gene sequence: CDR1 LNHDA, CDR2 SQIVND (reference sequence). The CDR3 has 15 residues. V gave up 2 bases and J gave up 2 bases, with 10 bases separating them.